The 15 T cell receptor beta chains in this list originate from one sample, sequenced in a study of human T cells and chemical hapten exposure. TCRdb reprocessed the RACE reads via MiXCR and lists one record per CDR3 protein. The sample lists fewer than 140,000 distinct CDR3 sequences, around 12% occurring once. As for time point: pre-sensitization, week 0. As for treatment: therapeutic diphenylcyclopropenone sensitization with weekly scalp DPC. The sample in question was whole blood, obtained in connection with sensitization to the hapten diphenylcyclopropenone (DPC). The receptors were sampled from a woman aged 45-59 years with alopecia areata. Some clones in this sample may be carry-over from other donors' samples.

This clonotype was observed many times. This chain uses TRBV21-1 with TRBJ2-1; the DNA was not compared with TRBD2, the D call given in the table. TRBV21-1 is classified as a pseudogene. This CDR3 spans 16 amino acids. The CDR3 DNA reads TGTGCCAGCAGCAAAGGAGCTAGCGGATCCTACAATGAGCAGTTCTTC. This translates into CASSKGASGSYNEQFF.

The CDR3 region has the DNA TGCAGCGTTGAAAAGGAGGCCAAAAACATTCAGTACTTC. Its protein product is CSVEKEAKNIQYF. This chain joins TRBV29-1 and TRBJ2-4, with D unclear. This CDR3 has 13 amino acids. Germline V CDR1 and CDR2: SQVTM, ANQGSEA. V lost 2 bases to trimming and J lost 1 base, with 6 bases between them.

This clonotype was observed a few times. The chain links TRBV2 to TRBJ1-1; D gene ambiguous. The CDR3 length is 11 residues. Germline CDR1 reads SNHLY; CDR2 reads FYNNEI. V lost 7 bases and J lost 5, with 8 bases in between. The CDR3 here is CASIEGTEAFF. Here the CDR3 DNA reads TGTGCCAGCATTGAGGGAACTGAAGCTTTCTTT.

This clonotype was seen more than once but under ten times. The chain uses TRBV7-6 and TRBJ2-5, with D possibly matching TRBD1 (5 bases). The CDR3 is 15 amino acids. The germline gives CDR1 SGHVS, CDR2 FNYEAQ. Trimming pared 5 bases from V and 4 bases from J, leaving 17 bases between. The CDR3, as DNA: TGTGCCAGCAGCACGGGCCCGGGCAGGGCAGAGACCCAGTACTTC. This sequence encodes CASSTGPGRAETQYF.

The chain uses TRBV2 and TRBJ1-1; D unresolved. The germline V gene has CDR1 SNHLY and CDR2 FYNNEI. The length of the CDR3 is 12 residues. V lost 6 bases and J lost 6, with 11 bases in between. The CDR3 here is CASREGTAEAFF. The CDR3 DNA reads as TGTGCCAGCAGAGAGGGAACGGCTGAAGCTTTCTTT.

This clonotype was observed many times. The gene calls are TRBV7-6 and TRBJ2-7; a possible D gene is TRBD1 (5 bases). CDR1 is SGHVS and CDR2 is FNYEAQ in the germline V gene. V gave up 2 bases and J gave up 0 bases, with 8 bases separating them. The CDR3 loop spans 14 amino acids. DNA for the CDR3: TGTGCCAGCAGCTTAAAAGGGGACTCCTACGAGCAGTACTTC. The encoded protein is CASSLKGDSYEQYF.

V is TRBV7-2 and J is TRBJ2-2; tentative D call: TRBD2 (6 bases). V lost 1 base to trimming and J lost 1 base, with 25 bases between them. The CDR3 is 21 amino acids. The germline CDR1 and CDR2 sequences are SGHTA and FQGNSA. The CDR3 DNA reads TGTGCCAGCAGCTTAGATCGAGTGAGGGTGGTGCTAGCGAAGAACACCGGGGAGCTGTTTTTT. It codes for CASSLDRVRVVLAKNTGELFF.

The table lists this clonotype with a few counts. The chain combines TRBV2 with TRBJ1-1, with D hard to call. The CDR3 runs 12 residues. The V end lost 4 bases, the J end lost 7 bases, and 10 bases lay between the germline ends. The germline V gene has CDR1 SNHLY and CDR2 FYNNEI. The CDR3 loop reads CASSVPPLEAFF. In DNA, the CDR3 is TGTGCCAGCAGTGTGCCCCCGCTTGAAGCTTTCTTT.

The gene calls are TRBV19 and TRBJ2-3, with D perhaps TRBD2 (7 bases). Germline V gene lookup returns CDR1 LNHDA and CDR2 SQIVND (reference sequence). V gave up 5 bases and J gave up 5 bases, with 14 bases separating them. The CDR3 contains 14 residues. CDR3 sequence reads: CASSSGGLIDTQYF. In DNA, the CDR3 is TGTGCCAGTAGTTCCGGGGGGCTCATAGATACGCAGTATTTT.

The chain recombines TRBV2 with TRBJ1-1; D is unresolved. The germline V and J ends were trimmed by 4 bases and 4 bases, with 16 bases remaining between them. The CDR3 contains 15 residues. Germline CDR1 SNHLY, CDR2 FYNNEI. CDR3 sequence: CASSVTPSPGTEAFF. CDR3 bases: TGTGCCAGCAGTGTAACCCCAAGCCCTGGCACTGAAGCTTTCTTT. Supplemented by reference TRBV2 and TRBJ1-1, the full variable domain reads EPEVTQTPSHQVTQMGQEVILRCVPISNHLYFYWYRQILGQKVEFLVSFYNNEISEKSEIFDDQFSVERPDGSNFTLKIRSTKLEDSAMYFCASSVTPSPGTEAFFGQGTRLTVV.

At least ten counts were recorded for this clonotype. This chain uses TRBV20-1 with TRBJ2-7, with TRBD2 identical over 10 bases. CDR3 length equals 14 residues. Germline-derived CDR1 and CDR2 are DFQATT and SNEGSKA (reference sequence). Trimming cost V 3 bases and J 5 bases; bases outside gene matches: 7. The chain's CDR3 is CSASFSGGPNEQYF. The CDR3 region has the DNA TGCAGTGCTAGCTTTAGCGGGGGGCCCAACGAGCAGTACTTC.

The chain has TRBV7-2 and TRBJ1-2; tentatively, D is TRBD1 (6 bases). The V and J ends lost 5 bases and 2 bases respectively, with 12 bases between them. In germline, CDR1 is SGHTA, CDR2 FQGNSA. There are 14 residues in the CDR3. The CDR3 sequence is CASSPGHQNYGYTF. In nucleotides, the CDR3 is TGTGCCAGCAGCCCGGGACATCAGAACTATGGCTACACCTTC.

This clonotype has just a few counts. The rearrangement joins TRBV20-1 to TRBJ1-4; D remains unclear. This CDR3 comprises 15 residues. Trimming took 5 bases from V and 0 from J, leaving 13 bases between them. The germline V gene encodes CDR1 DFQATT and CDR2 SNEGSKA (reference sequence). The CDR3 region is CSALGEEATNEKLFF. DNA for the CDR3: TGCAGTGCTCTCGGGGAGGAGGCAACTAATGAAAAACTGTTTTTT.

The V gene is TRBV18, the J gene TRBJ1-1, with D perhaps TRBD1 (5 bases). Per the germline V gene, CDR1 is KGHSH and CDR2 is LQKENI. V was trimmed by 1 base and J by 1 base, leaving 10 bases between them. The CDR3 loop spans 15 amino acids. The CDR3 loop reads CASSPRQNPNTEAFF. Here the CDR3 DNA reads TGTGCCAGCTCACCACGACAGAACCCGAACACTGAAGCTTTCTTT. Looking up the rest from reference TRBV18 and TRBJ1-1 gives the full variable domain: NAGVMQNPRHLVRRRGQEARLRCSPMKGHSHVYWYRQLPEEGLKFMVYLQKENIIDESGMPKERFSAEFPKEGPSILRIQQVVRGDSAAYFCASSPRQNPNTEAFFGQGTRLTVV.

On this clonotype itself: This may be a read error: a much more frequent sequence differs by one nucleotide. The rearrangement joins TRBV11-2 to TRBJ2-7; D is possibly TRBD2 (6 bases). The ends were cut back, 4 bases at V and 2 bases at J, with 18 bases in the middle. This CDR3 region has 16 residues. The germline gives CDR1 SGHAT, CDR2 FQNNGV. In nucleotides, the CDR3 is TGTGCCAGCAGCTCCCGCGGGGAAATATTTACCTACGAGCAGTACTTC. Encoded protein: CASSSRGEIFTYEQYF.